The 10 T cell receptor beta chains reported below all come from one sample, sequenced in a study of blood T cell repertoires in COVID-19. Sequencing used immunoSEQ multiplex PCR; TCRdb keeps in-frame clones, though not all of them. The sample has approximately 150,000 clones, around 89% seen once. The sample was peripheral blood. These receptors came from a man aged 45 to 65 who had recovered from COVID-19.

The chain recombines TRBV28 with TRBJ2-1, with D tentatively TRBD2 (6 bases). Trimming took 2 bases from V and 0 from J, leaving 11 bases between them. The CDR3 has 16 amino acids. Germline V gene lookup returns CDR1 MDHEN and CDR2 SYDVKM. Here the CDR3 DNA reads TGTGCCAGCAGTTTACCCGGGACTTCCTCCTACAATGAGCAGTTCTTC. Amino acid sequence: CASSLPGTSSYNEQFF.

This sequence joins TRBV10-3 and TRBJ2-1, with 7 bases lining up with TRBD1. The CDR3 is made up of 13 amino acids. J was trimmed by 8 bases and V by 3 bases; bases with no gene match: 4. Germline CDR1 reads ENHRY; CDR2 reads SYGVKD. CDR3 nucleotide sequence: TGTGCCATCAGTGACGACAGGGCCGATGAGCAGTTCTTC. Protein product: CAISDDRADEQFF.

This rearrangement joins TRBV21-1 to TRBJ1-2. TRBV21-1 is designated a pseudogene. This CDR3 contains 14 residues. This CDR3 is CASSKHLAYYGYTF. The CDR3 region has the DNA TGTGCCAGCAGCAAACATCTAGCCTACTATGGCTACACCTTC.

J is TRBJ2-3 and V is TRBV6-5; TRBD2 might be the D (7 bases). The V gene lost 2 bases and the J gene lost 5 bases, with 11 bases spanning the gap. Germline assignment: CDR1 MNHEY and CDR2 SVGAGI. The CDR3 runs 14 residues. The CDR3 DNA follows: TGTGCCAGCAGTTACAGGGGGAGGGAAGATACGCAGTATTTT. Translated, it gives CASSYRGREDTQYF.

The J gene is TRBJ2-7, the V gene TRBV6-2 or TRBV6-3; 7 nucleotides agree with TRBD1. The CDR3 totals 14 residues. In germline, CDR1 is MNHEY, CDR2 SVGEGT. After removal of 0 bases from V and 2 bases from J, the junction contained 1 base not matched to a gene. In DNA form, the CDR3 reads TGTGCCAGCAGTTACTCTCAGGGGGCCTACGAGCAGTACTTC. Protein sequence: CASSYSQGAYEQYF.

The J gene is TRBJ1-5, the V gene TRBV5-6; D is uncertain. This CDR3 is 12 amino acids long. CDR1 and CDR2 from the germline V gene are SGHDT and YYEEEE. Between the trimmed V and J ends, which lost 4 bases and 4 bases, there was a span of 6 bases. CDR3 protein: CASSLPNQPQHF. The CDR3 DNA reads TGTGCCAGCAGCCTCCCGAATCAGCCCCAGCATTTT.

This clone has a single count. This chain uses TRBV7-8 with TRBJ2-2, with D perhaps TRBD2 (6 bases). The CDR3 is 15 amino acids. Trimming shortened V by 0 bases and J by 7 bases, and 12 bases separated the two germline ends. CDR1 is SGHVS, CDR2 FQNEAQ, per germline. The CDR3 bases are TGTGCCAGCAGCTTAGCAGGGGCTAGCGTCGGGGAGCTGTTTTTT. Its protein product is CASSLAGASVGELFF.

This chain links TRBV25-1 with TRBJ2-2; TRBD2 matches 7 bases. This CDR3 comprises 14 residues. Unmatched junction bases numbered 2, after V lost 1 base and J lost 6 bases. CDR1 is MGHDK and CDR2 is SYGVNS in the germline V gene. CDR3 sequence reads: CASSELGGAGELFF. CDR3 nucleotides: TGTGCCAGCAGTGAATTGGGGGGGGCCGGGGAGCTGTTTTTT.

CDR3 sequence reads: CASSYSDRGNYGYTF. For the CDR3, the DNA is TGTGCCAGCAGTTATTCTGACAGGGGCAACTATGGCTACACCTTC. The rearrangement uses TRBV6-5 and TRBJ1-2; TRBD1 matches at 8 bases. V was clipped by 3 bases and J by 2 bases; unmatched bases: 5. CDR1 and CDR2 from the germline V gene are MNHEY and SVGAGI. The CDR3 is 15 amino acids.

The J gene is TRBJ2-7, the V gene TRBV27, with TRBD1 matching over 7 bases. The CDR3 has 13 residues. Looked up from germline, CDR1 is MNHEY and CDR2 is SMNVEV (reference sequence). Trimming at V came to 6 bases and at J to 0 bases, leaving 2 bases not matched to a gene. CDR3 loop: CASRTGSSYEQYF. The CDR3 DNA is TGTGCCAGCAGGACAGGGAGCTCCTACGAGCAGTACTTC.